The next 14 T cell receptor beta chains were all read from a single sample in a study of T cell clones after liver transplantation (dated by TCRdb to between 2018 and 2021). The library was obtained by the immunoSEQ multiplex PCR assay. The table comes from immuneACCESS by way of TCRdb, which keeps in-frame sequences with V and J called. Part of the clones is missing from these tables; in studies checked, under half for an unresolved V gene and the rest for unknown reasons. Here the sample has about 120,000 clones; just over 90% occur a single time. Of the sample, roughly 0.8% falls within the top ten clones. This specimen consisted of CD4+ T cells from blood, obtained 12 months after liver transplant. The receptors here all came from a human patient who received a liver transplant. Some T cells seen after a transplant may have their origin in the graft donor.

This clone was seen a single time. The chain joins TRBV30 to TRBJ2-2; no clear D. The germline gives CDR1 GTSNPN, CDR2 SVGIG (reference sequence). The CDR3 totals 11 residues. Trimming took off 5 bases at V and 1 base at J, with 2 bases between the two ends. CDR3 amino acids: CAWGNTGELFF. DNA for the CDR3: TGTGCCTGGGGGAACACCGGGGAGCTGTTTTTT.

The chain links TRBV5-1 to TRBJ2-7; TRBD2 matches at 14 bases. This CDR3 is built from 17 residues. The germline CDR1 and CDR2 sequences are SGHRS and YFSETQ. V shed 3 bases and J 1 base; nucleotides not matched to a gene: 6. The CDR3, as DNA: TGCGCCAGCAGCTCCGGACTAGCGGGAGGAGGGTCCTACGAGCAGTACTTC. Translation gives CASSSGLAGGGSYEQYF.

This chain links TRBV14 with TRBJ1-4; D is unresolved. Trimming took 3 bases from V and 7 from J, leaving 6 bases between them. The CDR3 extends over 12 amino acids. Germline CDR1 is SGHDN and CDR2 is FVKESK. The CDR3 loop is CASSHVPEKLFF. The CDR3 bases are TGTGCCAGCAGCCACGTTCCTGAAAAACTGTTTTTT.

V and J are TRBV7-8 and TRBJ1-2; D possibly corresponds to TRBD1 (6 bases). V shed 0 bases and J shed 6 bases, with 20 bases lying between them. CDR3 length: 17 amino acids. Germline loops: CDR1 SGHVS, CDR2 FQNEAQ. CDR3: CASSLAGRGAHLNGYTF. CDR3 sequence (DNA): TGTGCCAGCAGCTTAGCGGGGCGGGGGGCGCACCTAAATGGCTACACCTTC.

The DNA for the CDR3 is TGTGCCAGCAGTTACTTGACAGGGGCGAGCCTTTACGAGCAGTACTTC. Translating it yields CASSYLTGASLYEQYF. The V gene is TRBV6-6, the J gene TRBJ2-7; TRBD1 matches 8 bases. Germline V gene sequence: CDR1 MNHNY, CDR2 SVGAGI (reference sequence). The CDR3 sequence is 16 residues long. The V and J ends lost 1 base and 4 bases, in that order; junction bases with no gene match: 9.

The chain uses TRBV6-5 and TRBJ2-1; D is unresolved. Germline V gene lookup returns CDR1 MNHEY and CDR2 SVGAGI. This CDR3 has 14 residues. The V gene lost 7 bases and the J gene lost 1 base, with 11 bases spanning the gap. CDR3 sequence (DNA): TGTGCCAGCAATGGGCGTACGTCCTACAATGAGCAGTTCTTC. Residues: CASNGRTSYNEQFF.

The chain employs TRBV28 and TRBJ1-5; the D is unclear. Germline-derived CDR1 and CDR2 are MDHEN and SYDVKM. The CDR3 has 14 residues. The V gene lost 7 bases and the J gene lost 4 bases, with 14 bases spanning the gap. CDR3 sequence (DNA): TGTGCCAGCACCCCACCCCCGCCTAATCAGCCCCAGCATTTT. It is translated as CASTPPPPNQPQHF.

CDR3 amino acids: CAWNSGVGYEQYF. The CDR3, as DNA: TGTGCCTGGAATTCGGGGGTCGGCTACGAGCAGTACTTC. The chain is built from TRBV30 and TRBJ2-7, with D possibly matching TRBD2 (6 bases). CDR3 length: 13 residues. Per germline, CDR1 GTSNPN and CDR2 SVGIG (reference sequence). V was clipped by 4 bases and J by 3 bases, with 13 bases between them.

CDR3 nucleotides: TGTGCCAGCAGCCTCGGACAGCTCCAAGAGACCCAGTACTTC. Protein: CASSLGQLQETQYF. V usage is TRBV11-1 and J usage is TRBJ2-5, with D perhaps TRBD1 (6 bases). Germline V gene data show CDR1 as SGHAT and CDR2 as FQDESV (reference sequence). V lost 5 bases and J 1 base, leaving 11 bases between the germline ends. The length of the CDR3 is 14 residues.

The chain is built from TRBV30 and TRBJ1-3; maybe TRBD1 (5 bases). Germline lookup yields CDR1 GTSNPN and CDR2 SVGIG (reference sequence). The CDR3 consists of 12 residues. The germline V and J ends were trimmed by 8 bases and 4 bases, with 12 bases remaining between them. CDR3 amino acids: CAGGQDGNTIYF. CDR3 coding DNA: TGTGCCGGTGGACAAGACGGAAACACCATATATTTT.

The chain uses TRBV14 and TRBJ2-1; 7 bases line up with TRBD2. Germline V lookup: CDR1 SGHDN, CDR2 FVKESK. J was trimmed by 15 bases and V by 0 bases; bases with no gene match: 11. This CDR3 contains 14 residues. CDR3 loop: CASSQDHLAEPRFF. DNA of the CDR3: TGTGCCAGCAGCCAAGATCACCTAGCGGAACCCCGGTTCTTC. The whole variable domain, filled in from reference TRBV14 and TRBJ2-1, reads EAGVTQFPSHSVIEKGQTVTLRCDPISGHDNLYWYRRVMGKEIKFLLHFVKESKQDESGMPNNRFLAERTGGTYSTLKVQPAELEDSGVYFCASSQDHLAEPRFFGPGTRLTVL.

The CDR3 DNA is TGCGCCAGCAGCTTGGCCCTGGACAGGCTAAATGAAAAACTGTTTTTT. It yields the protein CASSLALDRLNEKLFF. The chain uses TRBV5-1 and TRBJ1-4; 7 bases match TRBD1. CDR1 and CDR2 from the germline V gene are SGHRS and YFSETQ. Trimming cost V 0 bases and J 5 bases; bases outside gene matches: 7. CDR3 length equals 16 residues.

The chain carries TRBV18 and TRBJ1-2; D unclear. The CDR3 has 14 residues. Per germline, CDR1 KGHSH and CDR2 LQKENI. Trimming left V 8 bases short and J 0 bases short, with 13 bases between. The CDR3 DNA reads TGTGCCAGCGGAGAGGCAGGAGCTAACTATGGCTACACCTTC. Protein: CASGEAGANYGYTF.

The chain links TRBV15 to TRBJ2-7; 13 positions match TRBD2. CDR1 and CDR2 (germline): LNHNV, YYDKDF (reference sequence). The CDR3 is 16 residues long. Germline trimming cut 5 bases from V and 0 bases from J; bases unmatched to any gene: 4. This chain's CDR3 is CATSAGLAGTSYEQYF. The DNA of the CDR3 is TGTGCCACCAGCGCGGGACTAGCGGGAACCTCCTACGAGCAGTACTTC. The variable domain in full, with the rest retrieved from reference TRBV15 and TRBJ2-7, is DAMVIQNPRYQVTQFGKPVTLSCSQTLNHNVMYWYQQKSSQAPKLLFHYYDKDFNNEADTPDNFQSRRPNTSFCFLDIRSPGLGDTAMYLCATSAGLAGTSYEQYFGPGTRLTVT.